A selection of T cell receptor beta chains follows, all from one sample in a study of PD-1 blockade in classical Hodgkin lymphoma. The repertoire was sequenced with immunoSEQ multiplex PCR; TCRdb's copy has only in-frame clones and lacks some. The repertoire includes tens of thousands of clones, 89% of them detected once, and around 10% sits in the top ten. The material sequenced was peripheral blood mononuclear cells (PBMCs), taken before the second cycle of nivolumab. These receptors all stem from a human donor with classical Hodgkin lymphoma. Both conserved end residues are part of each CDR3. Fields, in order: J gene, V gene, clone size, D gene, CDR3 protein, CDR3 DNA. A D gene is named only where the DNA matches it firmly. A clone size is listed for some rows: how often the clone was seen (once, few, many), or a class if it is expanded.

TRBJ1-1,TRBV6-5,.,.,CASSASRVTEAFF,TGTGCCAGCAGTGCTTCCAGGGTCACTGAAGCTTTCTTT
TRBJ2-1,TRBV27,.,TRBD2,CASSFWASGRNEQFF,TGTGCCAGCAGTTTTTGGGCTAGCGGGAGGAATGAGCAGTTCTTC
TRBJ1-6,TRBV4-1,.,.,CASSQTPPGGNSPLHF,TGCGCCAGCAGCCAAACCCCTCCCGGAGGAAATTCACCCCTCCACTTT
TRBJ1-3,TRBV19,.,.,CASSNDRNSGNTIYF,TGTGCCAGTAGTAATGACAGGAACTCTGGAAACACCATATATTTT
TRBJ2-2,TRBV6-5,.,TRBD2,CASSYASGGSGELFF,TGTGCCAGCAGTTACGCTAGCGGGGGGTCCGGGGAGCTGTTTTTT
TRBJ2-7,TRBV2,.,.,CASSENRVAYEQYF,TGTGCCAGCAGTGAAAACAGGGTGGCCTACGAGCAGTACTTC
TRBJ2-1,TRBV28,.,.,CASRSLYEQFF,TGTGCCAGCAGATCCTTATATGAGCAGTTCTTC
TRBJ1-6,TRBV10-3,.,TRBD1,CAAGPGQLNSPLHF,TGTGCCGCCGGTCCGGGACAGTTAAATTCACCCCTCCACTTT
TRBJ1-1,TRBV9,.,.,CASSVLDSNTEAFF,TGTGCCAGCAGCGTATTGGACAGCAACACTGAAGCTTTCTTT
TRBJ2-7,TRBV6-1,.,.,CASSQTQWGEQYF,TGTGCCAGCAGTCAAACCCAGTGGGGCGAGCAGTACTTC
TRBJ2-7,TRBV4-1,once,.,CASSQVADSYEQYF,TGCGCCAGCAGCCAAGTAGCCGACTCCTACGAGCAGTACTTC
TRBJ1-3,TRBV25-1,once,.,CASSEYEGSSSGNTIYF,TGTGCCAGCAGTGAATATGAAGGGTCCTCCTCTGGAAACACCATATATTTT
TRBJ1-4,TRBV5-1,.,TRBD1,CASSFQGASTNEKLFF,TGCGCCAGCAGCTTCCAGGGGGCCTCAACTAATGAAAAACTGTTTTTT
TRBJ2-3,TRBV9,.,TRBD2,CASSVALAGPSTDTQYF,TGTGCCAGCAGCGTGGCACTAGCGGGACCTAGCACAGATACGCAGTATTTT
TRBJ1-4,TRBV29-1,.,.,CSVKSTGSFNEKLFF,TGCAGCGTCAAGAGTACAGGGTCTTTTAATGAAAAACTGTTTTTT
TRBJ1-5,TRBV6-6,.,.,CASSQGGVQPQHF,TGTGCCAGCAGCCAAGGGGGGGTCCAGCCCCAGCATTTT
TRBJ1-3,TRBV4-1,.,TRBD1,CASSQRGQGSGNTIYF,TGCGCCAGCAGCCAGAGGGGACAGGGGTCTGGAAACACCATATATTTT
TRBJ2-1,TRBV5-1,.,.,CASSARDTYNEQFF,TGCGCCAGCAGCGCTCGGGACACCTACAATGAGCAGTTCTTC
TRBJ2-3,TRBV7-2,few,.,CASSSWGLEQSQYF,TGTGCCAGCAGCTCCTGGGGGCTGGAACAATCGCAGTATTTT
TRBJ2-1,TRBV28,.,TRBD1,CASKGTGGHNEQFF,TGTGCCAGCAAGGGGACAGGGGGCCACAATGAGCAGTTCTTC
TRBJ1-6,TRBV13,.,TRBD1,CASSLTGTGGNSPLHF,TGTGCCAGCAGCTTAACCGGGACAGGGGGTAATTCACCCCTCCACTTT
TRBJ2-2,TRBV5-1,medium-sized,.,CASSFGTVNTGELFF,TGCGCCAGCAGCTTCGGGACCGTGAACACCGGGGAGCTGTTTTTT
TRBJ1-1,TRBV7-2,.,.,CASSFNRVGTEAFF,TGTGCCAGCAGTTTTAACAGGGTCGGCACTGAAGCTTTCTTT
TRBJ2-2,TRBV5-1,.,.,CASSLHQLGATSNTGELFF,TGCGCCAGCAGCTTGCATCAGTTAGGTGCTACCTCGAACACCGGGGAGCTGTTTTTT
TRBJ2-1,TRBV27,.,.,CASSLGWDHFYNEQFF,TGTGCCAGCAGTTTAGGCTGGGACCACTTTTACAATGAGCAGTTCTTC
TRBJ1-3,TRBV29-1,.,TRBD1,CSVEQGANTIYF,TGCAGCGTTGAACAGGGGGCTAACACCATATATTTT
TRBJ1-1,TRBV6-4,.,.,CASSRTGSSTEAFF,TGTGCCAGCAGTCGAACAGGGTCTAGCACTGAAGCTTTCTTT
TRBJ2-1,TRBV28,.,TRBD1,CASSLLGQSNEQFF,TGTGCCAGCAGTCTCCTGGGACAGTCCAATGAGCAGTTCTTC
TRBJ2-2,TRBV11-2,.,.,CASSPITGELFF,TGTGCCAGCAGCCCAATCACCGGGGAGCTGTTTTTT
TRBJ2-1,TRBV7-2,.,TRBD2,CASSSAIGLASYNEQFF,TGTGCCAGCAGCTCCGCCATTGGACTAGCGAGCTACAATGAGCAGTTCTTC
TRBJ2-7,TRBV29-1,.,TRBD1,CSVLTGVVYEQYF,TGCAGCGTCCTCACAGGGGTGGTTTACGAGCAGTACTTC
TRBJ2-7,TRBV27,.,TRBD1,CASSFLDRIVYEQYF,TGTGCCAGCAGTTTTTTGGACAGGATAGTCTACGAGCAGTACTTC
TRBJ1-6,TRBV19,.,.,CASSITAGPGYNSPLHF,TGTGCCAGTAGTATAACCGCCGGGCCCGGCTATAATTCACCCCTCCACTTT